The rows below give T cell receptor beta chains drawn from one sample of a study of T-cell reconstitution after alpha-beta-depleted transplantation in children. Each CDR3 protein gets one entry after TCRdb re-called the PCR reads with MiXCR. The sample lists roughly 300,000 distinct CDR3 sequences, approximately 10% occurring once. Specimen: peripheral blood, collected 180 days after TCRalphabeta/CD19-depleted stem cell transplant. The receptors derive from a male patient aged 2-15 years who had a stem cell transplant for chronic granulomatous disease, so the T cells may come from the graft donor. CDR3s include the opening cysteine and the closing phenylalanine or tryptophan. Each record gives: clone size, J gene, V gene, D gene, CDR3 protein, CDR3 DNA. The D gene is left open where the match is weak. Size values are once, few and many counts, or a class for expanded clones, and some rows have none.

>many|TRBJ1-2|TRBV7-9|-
CASSEGQADGYTF
TGTGCCAGCAGCGAGGGGCAGGCGGATGGCTACACCTTC
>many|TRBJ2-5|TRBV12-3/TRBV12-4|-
CASSGTEQETQYF
TGTGCCAGCAGCGGGACGGAGCAAGAGACCCAGTACTTC
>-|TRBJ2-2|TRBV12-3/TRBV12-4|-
CASSTVRQRDTGELFF
TGTGCCAGCAGTACCGTGCGGCAGAGGGATACCGGGGAGCTGTTTTTT
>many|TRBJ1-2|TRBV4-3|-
CASSQDREGGYTF
TGCGCCAGCAGCCAAGACAGGGAGGGCGGCTACACCTTC
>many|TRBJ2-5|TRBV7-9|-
CASSLGVGEAAAKSQYF
TGTGCCAGCAGCTTAGGGGTTGGCGAGGCAGCCGCCAAATCCCAGTACTTC
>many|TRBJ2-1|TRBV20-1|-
CSAEARLGVGNEQFF
TGCAGTGCCGAAGCCAGGCTAGGCGTCGGCAATGAGCAGTTCTTC
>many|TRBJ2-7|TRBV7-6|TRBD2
CASSLGGGGAIEQYF
TGTGCCAGCAGCTTAGGTGGCGGGGGGGCGATTGAGCAGTACTTC
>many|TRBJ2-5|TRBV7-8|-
CASSSKNGEARIKATQYF
TGTGCCAGCAGCTCAAAAAACGGCGAGGCTAGGATAAAGGCGACCCAGTACTTC
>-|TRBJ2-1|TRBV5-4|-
CASGGRSYNEQFF
TGTGCCAGCGGTGGACGGTCCTACAATGAGCAGTTCTTC
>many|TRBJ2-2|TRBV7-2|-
CASSLFQTTGELFF
TGTGCCAGCAGCTTATTCCAAACCACCGGGGAGCTGTTTTTT
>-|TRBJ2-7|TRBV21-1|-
CASSKRGQGSHF
TGTGCCAGCAGCAAGCGGGGCCAAGGGTCTCACTTC
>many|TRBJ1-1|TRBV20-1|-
CSARDSGALPLNTEAFF
TGCAGTGCTAGAGATTCGGGGGCTTTACCCTTGAACACTGAAGCTTTCTTT
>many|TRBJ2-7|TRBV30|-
CAWSRSSPYEQYF
TGTGCCTGGAGTAGGTCGTCCCCCTACGAGCAGTACTTC
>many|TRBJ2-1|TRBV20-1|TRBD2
CSARRLAGVNEQFF
TGCAGTGCACGTCGACTAGCGGGAGTAAATGAGCAGTTCTTC
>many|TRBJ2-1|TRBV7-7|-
CASSERGDEQFF
TGTGCCAGCAGCGAAAGGGGCGATGAGCAGTTCTTC
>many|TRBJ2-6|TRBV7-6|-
CASTPGHHSGANVLTF
TGTGCCAGCACCCCGGGACACCATTCTGGGGCCAACGTCCTGACTTTC
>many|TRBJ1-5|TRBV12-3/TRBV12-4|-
CASRGSNQPQHF
TGTGCCAGCCGAGGTAGCAATCAGCCCCAGCATTTT
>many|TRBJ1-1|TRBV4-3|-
CASSQDYGANTEAFF
TGCGCCAGCAGCCAAGACTACGGGGCGAACACTGAAGCTTTCTTT
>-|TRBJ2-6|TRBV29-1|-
CSVALANVLTF
TGCAGCGTTGCGTTGGCCAACGTCCTGACTTTC
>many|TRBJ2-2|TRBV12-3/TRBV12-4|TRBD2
CASSFPLARNTGELFF
TGTGCCAGCAGTTTCCCACTAGCGCGGAACACCGGGGAGCTGTTTTTT
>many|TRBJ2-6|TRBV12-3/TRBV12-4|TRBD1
CASRRTGAGANVLTF
TGTGCCAGCAGGCGAACAGGGGCTGGGGCCAACGTCCTGACTTTC
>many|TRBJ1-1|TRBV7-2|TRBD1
CASSDRVTTEAFF
TGTGCCAGCAGCGACAGGGTGACAACTGAAGCTTTCTTT
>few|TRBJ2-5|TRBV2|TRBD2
CASSDSGTSLETQYF
TGTGCCAGCAGTGATTCCGGGACTAGTTTGGAGACCCAGTACTTC
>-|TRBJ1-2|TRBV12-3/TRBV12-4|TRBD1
CASSLGGTGGAGYTF
TGTGCCAGCAGTTTAGGGGGGACAGGGGGCGCCGGCTACACCTTC
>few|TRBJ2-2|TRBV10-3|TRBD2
CATTGRVGRANTGELFF
TGTGCTACCACCGGGAGGGTGGGGAGGGCCAACACCGGGGAGCTGTTTTTT
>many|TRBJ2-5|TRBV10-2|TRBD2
CASSPLLAGGQETQYF
TGCGCCAGCAGCCCGCTACTAGCGGGAGGACAAGAGACCCAGTACTTC
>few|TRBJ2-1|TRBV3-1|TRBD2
CASSQAHGLAGGPRYYNEQFF
TGTGCCAGCAGCCAAGCCCACGGACTAGCGGGAGGGCCCAGATACTACAATGAGCAGTTCTTC
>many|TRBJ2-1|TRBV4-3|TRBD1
CASSRHRDRGHVYNEQFF
TGCGCCAGCAGCCGGCACCGGGACAGGGGGCATGTCTACAATGAGCAGTTCTTC
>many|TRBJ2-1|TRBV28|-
CASSFILGPSSSYNEQFF
TGTGCCAGCAGTTTTATCTTGGGGCCATCGAGCTCCTACAATGAGCAGTTCTTC
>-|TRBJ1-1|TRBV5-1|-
CASRYGGTTNTEAFF
TGCGCCAGCCGTTATGGCGGGACAACGAACACTGAAGCTTTCTTT
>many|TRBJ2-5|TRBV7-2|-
CASSFFGQGETQYF
TGTGCCAGCAGCTTTTTCGGCCAGGGTGAGACCCAGTACTTC
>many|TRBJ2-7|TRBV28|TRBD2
CASWGEGPLSYEQYF
TGTGCCAGCTGGGGGGAGGGACCCCTCTCCTACGAGCAGTACTTC
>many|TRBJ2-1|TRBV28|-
CASRLEEGYNEQFF
TGTGCCAGCAGGTTGGAGGAGGGGTACAATGAGCAGTTCTTC
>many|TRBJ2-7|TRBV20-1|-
CSASYPPYEQYF
TGCAGTGCTAGTTACCCACCTTACGAGCAGTACTTC
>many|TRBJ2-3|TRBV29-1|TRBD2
CSVSPGLALTDTQYF
TGCAGCGTTTCGCCGGGACTAGCTCTCACAGATACGCAGTATTTT
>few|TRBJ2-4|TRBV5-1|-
CASSLVGLAKNIQYF
TGCGCCAGCAGCCTTGTGGGGCTGGCCAAAAACATTCAGTACTTC
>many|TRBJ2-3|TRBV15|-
CATRTRGDTDTQYF
TGTGCCACCAGGACAAGGGGGGACACAGATACGCAGTATTTT